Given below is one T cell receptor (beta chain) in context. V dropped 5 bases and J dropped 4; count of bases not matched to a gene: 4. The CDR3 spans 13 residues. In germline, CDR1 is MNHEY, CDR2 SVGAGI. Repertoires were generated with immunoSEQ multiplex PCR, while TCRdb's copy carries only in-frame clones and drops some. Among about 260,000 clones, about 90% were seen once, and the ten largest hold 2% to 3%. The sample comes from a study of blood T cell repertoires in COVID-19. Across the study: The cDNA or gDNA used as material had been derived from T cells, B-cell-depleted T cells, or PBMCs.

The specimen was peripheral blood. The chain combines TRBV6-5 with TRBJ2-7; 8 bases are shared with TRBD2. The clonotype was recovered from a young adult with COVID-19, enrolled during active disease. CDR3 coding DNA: TGTGCCAGCAGTATCCGACTAGCGTACGAGCAGTACTTC. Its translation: CASSIRLAYEQYF.